The 3 T cell receptor beta chains listed next were all sequenced from one sample in a study of blood T cell repertoires in COVID-19. Data came from immunoSEQ multiplex PCR; TCRdb stores just in-frame clones and leaves some out. The sample lists 120,000 to 150,000 clones, around nine tenths seen once, with 2.3% in the top ten. Sequencing was performed on peripheral blood. The receptor source for this set is a human donor in a cohort sampled during active COVID-19.

The J gene is TRBJ1-4, the V gene TRBV2; no clear D gene. The length of the CDR3 is 14 residues. Germline-derived CDR1 and CDR2 are SNHLY and FYNNEI. V lost 6 bases and J 3 bases, leaving 11 bases between the germline ends. The CDR3, as DNA: TGTGCCAGCAGAGGCGGAGCTGCTAATGAAAAACTGTTTTTT. Translated, it gives CASRGGAANEKLFF.

The rearrangement uses TRBV7-9 and TRBJ2-3; D may be TRBD2 (7 bases). Germline-derived CDR1 and CDR2 are SEHNR and FQNEAQ (reference sequence). Between the trimmed V and J ends, which lost 1 base and 6 bases, there was a span of 17 bases. The CDR3 runs 16 residues. The CDR3 coding sequence is TGTGCCAGCAGCTTAGACGCGGGGGCCCGGGGGGATACGCAGTATTTT. Translating gives CASSLDAGARGDTQYF.

The chain uses TRBV19 and TRBJ2-7, with 7 bases matching TRBD1. The germline gives CDR1 LNHDA, CDR2 SQIVND (reference sequence). The V segment lost 6 bases and the J segment 3 bases; nucleotides outside the gene matches: 11. CDR3 length: 15 amino acids. CDR3 region: CASSPRARGNYEQYF. CDR3 sequence (DNA): TGTGCCAGTAGCCCCAGGGCCAGGGGGAACTACGAGCAGTACTTC.